Listed here is a single TCR beta chain. The sample belongs to a study of blood T cell repertoires in COVID-19. The wider study: The origin of the acute and convalescent COVID-19 samples was the United States, Italy and Spain. Nucleic acid was either cDNA or gDNA, and it came from T cells, B-cell-depleted T cells, or PBMCs.

Trimming pared 5 bases from V and 4 bases from J, leaving 17 bases between. CDR1 and CDR2 (germline): MNHEY, SVGEGT. The length of the CDR3 is 15 residues. The study drew participants aged about 18 to 89 years from approximately 23 US areas. Participant reports of clinical history set cohort assignment. Profiling relied on immunoSEQ multiplex PCR, and the TCRdb table lists in-frame clones only, not all of them. The data show about 150,000 clones, around 80% seen once. This clonotype was obtained from a man aged 65 to 85 who had been exposed to COVID-19. V gene TRBV6-2 or TRBV6-3 combines with J gene TRBJ1-1; D may be TRBD1 (6 bases). The sample was PBMCs or T cells enriched from blood (not recorded which). DNA of the CDR3: TGTGCCAGCAGTGGAAGACAGACAGGCTTCACTGAAGCTTTCTTT. Translation: CASSGRQTGFTEAFF.